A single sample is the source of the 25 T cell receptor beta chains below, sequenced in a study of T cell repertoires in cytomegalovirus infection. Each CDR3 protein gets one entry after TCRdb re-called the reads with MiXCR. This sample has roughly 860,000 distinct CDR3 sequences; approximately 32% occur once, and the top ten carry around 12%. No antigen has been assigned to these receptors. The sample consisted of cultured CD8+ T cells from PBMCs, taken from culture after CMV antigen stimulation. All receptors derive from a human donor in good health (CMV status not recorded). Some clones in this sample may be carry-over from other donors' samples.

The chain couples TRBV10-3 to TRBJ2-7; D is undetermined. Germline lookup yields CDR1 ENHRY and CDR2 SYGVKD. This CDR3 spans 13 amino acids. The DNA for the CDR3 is TGTGCCATCAGTGAGGTCGGATACTACGAGCAGTGCGTC. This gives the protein CAISEVGYYEQCV.

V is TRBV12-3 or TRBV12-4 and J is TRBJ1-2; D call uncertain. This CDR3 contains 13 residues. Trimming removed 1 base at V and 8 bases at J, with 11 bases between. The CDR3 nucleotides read TGTGCCAGCAGTTTAGGGGCCGCTCAGGGCTACACCTTC. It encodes CASSLGAAQGYTF.

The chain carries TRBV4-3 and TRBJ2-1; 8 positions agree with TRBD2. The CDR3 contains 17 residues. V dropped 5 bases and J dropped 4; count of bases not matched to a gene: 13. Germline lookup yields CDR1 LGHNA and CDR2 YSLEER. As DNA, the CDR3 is TGCGCCAGCAGCTATTCCCGAAATAGCGGGGATTACAATGAGCAGTTCTTC. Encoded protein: CASSYSRNSGDYNEQFF.

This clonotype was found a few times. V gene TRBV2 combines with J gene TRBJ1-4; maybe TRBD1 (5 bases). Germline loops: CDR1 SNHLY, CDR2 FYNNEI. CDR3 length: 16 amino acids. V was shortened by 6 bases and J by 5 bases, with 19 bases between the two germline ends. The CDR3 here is CASRAPGGGENEKLFF. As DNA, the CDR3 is TGTGCCAGCAGAGCCCCTGGAGGAGGGGAGAATGAAAAACTGTTTTTT.

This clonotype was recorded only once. The CDR3 coding sequence is TGTGCCAGCAGGGGAGGACAGGGCTCCACTGAAGCTTTCTTT. Its protein is CASRGGQGSTEAFF. The chain carries TRBV6-2 or TRBV6-3 and TRBJ1-1; 8 nucleotides align to TRBD1. With V trimmed by 6 bases and J by 4 bases, 7 bases remained unmatched. Germline CDR1 is MNHEY and CDR2 is SVGEGT. The CDR3 is 14 residues long.

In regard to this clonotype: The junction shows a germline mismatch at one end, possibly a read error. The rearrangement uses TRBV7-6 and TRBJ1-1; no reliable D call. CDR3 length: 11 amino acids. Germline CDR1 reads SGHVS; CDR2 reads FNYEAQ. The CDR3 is CVSSFGTEAFF. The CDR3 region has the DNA TGTGTCAGCAGCTTCGGGACTGAAGCTTTCTTT.

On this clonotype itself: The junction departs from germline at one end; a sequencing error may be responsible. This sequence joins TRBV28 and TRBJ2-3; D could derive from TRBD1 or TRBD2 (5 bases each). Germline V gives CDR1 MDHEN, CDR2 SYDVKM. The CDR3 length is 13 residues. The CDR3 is CVSSSGTTDTQYF. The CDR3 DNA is TGTGTCAGCAGTTCAGGGACCACAGATACGCAGTATTTT.

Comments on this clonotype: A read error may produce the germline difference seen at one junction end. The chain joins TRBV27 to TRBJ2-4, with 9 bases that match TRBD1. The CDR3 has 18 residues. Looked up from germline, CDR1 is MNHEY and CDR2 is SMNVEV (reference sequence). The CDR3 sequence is CASSLFPRTGDPKDIQYF. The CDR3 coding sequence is TGTGCCAGCAGTTTATTTCCGCGGACAGGGGACCCCAAAGACATTCAGTACTTC.

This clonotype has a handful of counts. The CDR3 region is CASSLDQSGELFF. Written as DNA, the CDR3 is TGTGCCAGCAGCTTGGATCAGTCCGGGGAGCTGTTTTTT. This chain connects TRBV27 to TRBJ2-2; D unclear. CDR3 length: 13 residues. The germline CDR1 and CDR2 sequences are MNHEY and SMNVEV (reference sequence). V lost 6 bases and J lost 6, with 11 bases in between.

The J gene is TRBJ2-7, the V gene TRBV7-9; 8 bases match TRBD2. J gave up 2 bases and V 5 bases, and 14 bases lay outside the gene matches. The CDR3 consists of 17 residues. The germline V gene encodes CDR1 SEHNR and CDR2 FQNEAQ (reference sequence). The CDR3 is CASSPQPGGGIPYEQYF. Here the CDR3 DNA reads TGTGCCAGCAGCCCCCAGCCGGGGGGGGGAATCCCCTACGAGCAGTACTTC.

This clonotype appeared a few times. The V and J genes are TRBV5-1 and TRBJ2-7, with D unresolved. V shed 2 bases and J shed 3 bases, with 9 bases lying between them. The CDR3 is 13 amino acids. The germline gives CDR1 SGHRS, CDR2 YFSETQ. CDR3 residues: CASSLTVDYEQYF. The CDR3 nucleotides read TGCGCCAGCAGCTTAACGGTAGACTACGAGCAGTACTTC. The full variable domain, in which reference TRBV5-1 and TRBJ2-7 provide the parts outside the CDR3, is KAGVTQTPRYLIKTRGQQVTLSCSPISGHRSVSWYQQTPGQGLQFLFEYFSETQRNKGNFPGRFSGRQFSNSRSEMNVSTLELGDSALYLCASSLTVDYEQYFGPGTRLTVT.

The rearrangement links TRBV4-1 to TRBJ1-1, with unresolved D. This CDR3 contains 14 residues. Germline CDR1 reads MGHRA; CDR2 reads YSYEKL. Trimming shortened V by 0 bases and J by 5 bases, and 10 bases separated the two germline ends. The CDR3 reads CASSQDTGRTEAFF. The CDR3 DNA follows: TGCGCCAGCAGCCAAGATACTGGACGGACTGAAGCTTTCTTT.

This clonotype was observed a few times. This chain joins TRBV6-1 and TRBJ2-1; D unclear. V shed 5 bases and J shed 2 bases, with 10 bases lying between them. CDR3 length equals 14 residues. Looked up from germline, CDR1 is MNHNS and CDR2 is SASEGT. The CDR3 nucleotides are TGTGCCAGCAGTCGGAAAGGAACCTACAATGAGCAGTTCTTC. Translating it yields CASSRKGTYNEQFF.

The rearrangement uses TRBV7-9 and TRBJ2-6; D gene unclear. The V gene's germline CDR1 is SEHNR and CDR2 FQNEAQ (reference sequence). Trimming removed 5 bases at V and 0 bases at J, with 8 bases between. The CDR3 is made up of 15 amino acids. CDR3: CASSASSSGANVLTF. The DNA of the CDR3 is TGTGCCAGCAGCGCCTCGAGCTCTGGGGCCAACGTCCTGACTTTC. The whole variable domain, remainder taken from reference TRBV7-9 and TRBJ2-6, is DTGVSQNPRHKITKRGQNVTFRCDPISEHNRLYWYRQTLGQGPEFLTYFQNEAQLEKSRLLSDRFSAERPKGSFSTLEIQRTEQGDSAMYLCASSASSSGANVLTFGAGSRLTVL.

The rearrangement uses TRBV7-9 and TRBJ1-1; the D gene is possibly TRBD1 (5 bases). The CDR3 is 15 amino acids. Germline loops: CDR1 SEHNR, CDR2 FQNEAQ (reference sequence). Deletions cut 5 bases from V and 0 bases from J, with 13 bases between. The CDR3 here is CASSQPGPMNTEAFF. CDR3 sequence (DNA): TGTGCCAGCAGCCAACCGGGACCGATGAACACTGAAGCTTTCTTT.

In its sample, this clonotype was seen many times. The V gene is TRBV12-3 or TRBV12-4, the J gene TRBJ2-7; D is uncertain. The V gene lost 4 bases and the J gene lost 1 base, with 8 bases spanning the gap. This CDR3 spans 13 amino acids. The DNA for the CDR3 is TGTGCCAGCAGTTATGGGGTATCCTACGAGCAGTACGTC. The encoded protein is CASSYGVSYEQYV.

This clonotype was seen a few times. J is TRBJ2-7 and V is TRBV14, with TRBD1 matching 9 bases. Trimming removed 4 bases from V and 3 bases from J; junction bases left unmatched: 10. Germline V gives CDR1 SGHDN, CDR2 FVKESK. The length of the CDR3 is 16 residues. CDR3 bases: TGTGCCAGCAGCCTTCCTGGACAGGGGATAATCTACGAGCAGTACTTC. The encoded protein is CASSLPGQGIIYEQYF.

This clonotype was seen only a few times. In DNA form, the CDR3 reads TGTGCCAGCAGCCAAGGAGGACAGCTCTATGGCTACACCTTC. Translated: CASSQGGQLYGYTF. The chain couples TRBV4-2 to TRBJ1-2, with D perhaps TRBD1 (6 bases). This CDR3 has 14 amino acids. The V gene lost 1 base and the J gene lost 4 bases, with 10 bases spanning the gap. Germline assignment: CDR1 LGHNA and CDR2 YNFKEQ.

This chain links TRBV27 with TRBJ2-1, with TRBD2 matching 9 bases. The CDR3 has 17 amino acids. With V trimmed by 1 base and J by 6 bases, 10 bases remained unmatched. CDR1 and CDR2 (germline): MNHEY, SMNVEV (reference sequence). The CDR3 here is CASSLLISGGGFNEQFF. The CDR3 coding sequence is TGTGCCAGCAGTTTATTAATTAGCGGGGGAGGTTTCAATGAGCAGTTCTTC.

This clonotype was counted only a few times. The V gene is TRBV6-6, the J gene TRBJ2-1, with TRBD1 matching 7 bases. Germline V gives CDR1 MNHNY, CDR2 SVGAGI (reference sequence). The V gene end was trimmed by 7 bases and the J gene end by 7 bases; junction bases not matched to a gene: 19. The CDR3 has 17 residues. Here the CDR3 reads CASIPSPNVGQANEQFF. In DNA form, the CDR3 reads TGTGCCAGCATCCCGTCGCCCAATGTAGGACAGGCTAATGAGCAGTTCTTC.

CDR3 in amino acids: CASSFWDLDYVSGGPQNEQFF. CDR3 in DNA: TGTGCCAGCAGCTTTTGGGATCTCGATTATGTGAGCGGGGGGCCTCAAAATGAGCAGTTCTTC. V usage is TRBV7-9 and J usage is TRBJ2-1, with 9 bases fitting TRBD2. Trimming cost V 3 bases and J 7 bases; bases outside gene matches: 25. The CDR3 spans 21 residues. Per the germline V gene, CDR1 is SEHNR and CDR2 is FQNEAQ (reference sequence). Full variable domain (remainder filled in from reference TRBV7-9 and TRBJ2-1): DTGVSQNPRHKITKRGQNVTFRCDPISEHNRLYWYRQTLGQGPEFLTYFQNEAQLEKSRLLSDRFSAERPKGSFSTLEIQRTEQGDSAMYLCASSFWDLDYVSGGPQNEQFFGPGTRLTVL.

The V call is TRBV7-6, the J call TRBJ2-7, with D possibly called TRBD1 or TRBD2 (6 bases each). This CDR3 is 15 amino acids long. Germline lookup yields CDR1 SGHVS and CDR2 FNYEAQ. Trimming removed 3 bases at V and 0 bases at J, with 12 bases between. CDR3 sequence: CASSFRGESSYEQYF. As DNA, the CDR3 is TGTGCCAGCAGCTTTAGGGGGGAGAGCTCCTACGAGCAGTACTTC.

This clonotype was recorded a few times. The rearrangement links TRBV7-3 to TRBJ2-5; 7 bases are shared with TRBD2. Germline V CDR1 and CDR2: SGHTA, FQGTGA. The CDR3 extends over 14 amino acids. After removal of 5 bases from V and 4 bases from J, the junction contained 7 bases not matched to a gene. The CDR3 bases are TGTGCCAGCAGCAATAGCGGGTCGGGAGAGACCCAGTACTTC. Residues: CASSNSGSGETQYF.

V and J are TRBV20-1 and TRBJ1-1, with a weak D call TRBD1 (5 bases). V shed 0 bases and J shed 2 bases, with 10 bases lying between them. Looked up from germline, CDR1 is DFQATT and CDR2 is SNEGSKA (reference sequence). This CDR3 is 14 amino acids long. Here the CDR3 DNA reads TGCAGTGCTAGAGATGGGACGGAAAACACTGAAGCTTTCTTT. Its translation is CSARDGTENTEAFF.

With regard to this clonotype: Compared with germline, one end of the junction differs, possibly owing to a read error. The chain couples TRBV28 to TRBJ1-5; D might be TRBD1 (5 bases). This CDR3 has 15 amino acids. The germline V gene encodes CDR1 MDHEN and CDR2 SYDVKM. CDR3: CASRGDFPLNRPQHF. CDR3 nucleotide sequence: TGTGCCAGCAGAGGGGACTTCCCCCTAAATCGGCCCCAGCATTTT. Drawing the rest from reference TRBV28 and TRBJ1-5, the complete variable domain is DVKVTQSSRYLVKRTGEKVFLECVQDMDHENMFWYRQDPGLGLRLIYFSYDVKMKEKGDIPEGYSVSREKKERFSLILESASTNQTSMYLCASRGDFPLNRPQHFGDGTRLSIL.